This record looks at one T cell receptor (beta chain) sequence and its context. The target antigen is unknown. This table comes from immunoSEQ multiplex PCR, and its TCRdb copy is limited to in-frame clones, with some not included. The sample has under 2.5 million clones, less than 95% seen once. This record belongs to a study of shared clonotypes between healthy human individuals. Overall study results and limits: A few donors held roughly 5% of naive CD4 clonotypes in common.

This CDR3 is 15 amino acids long. The germline CDR1 and CDR2 sequences are SGHDT and YYEEEE. Trimming took 0 bases from V and 4 from J, leaving 11 bases between them. Input material: naive CD4+ T cells from PBMCs. Subset of the sample: CD45RA+ positively selected. The genes are TRBV5-6 and TRBJ2-1; no clear D. The TCR originated in a man aged 18 to 29 in good health. Some clones in this sample may be carry-over from other donors' samples. CDR3: CASSLVFTDYNEQFF. CDR3 coding DNA: TGTGCCAGCAGCTTGGTCTTTACAGATTACAATGAGCAGTTCTTC.